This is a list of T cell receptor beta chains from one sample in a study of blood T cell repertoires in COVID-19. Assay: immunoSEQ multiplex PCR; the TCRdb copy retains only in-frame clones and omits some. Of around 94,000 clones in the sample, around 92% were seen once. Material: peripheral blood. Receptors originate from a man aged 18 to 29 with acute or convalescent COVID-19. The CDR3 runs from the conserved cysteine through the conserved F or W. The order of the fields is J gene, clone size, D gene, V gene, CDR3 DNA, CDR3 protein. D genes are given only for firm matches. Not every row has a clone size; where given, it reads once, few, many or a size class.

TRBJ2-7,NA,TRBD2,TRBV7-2,TGTGCCAGCAGCTCGGGACTAGCTCAACAGTACTTC,CASSSGLAQQYF
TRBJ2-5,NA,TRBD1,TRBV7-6,TGTGCCAGCAGCCTCGGGACAGGGGTCGGAGAGACCCAGTACTTC,CASSLGTGVGETQYF
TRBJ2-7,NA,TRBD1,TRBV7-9,TGTGCCAGCAGTTTAATTACAGGGGACCGGCAGTACTTC,CASSLITGDRQYF
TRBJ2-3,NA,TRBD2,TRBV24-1,TGTGCCACCAGCTTATCTACTCCGGGACTAGCGTCAGATACGCAGTATTTT,CATSLSTPGLASDTQYF
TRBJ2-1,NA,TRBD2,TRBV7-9,TGTGCCAGCAGCTTCTTAGCGGGAGGTAACAATGAGCAGTTCTTC,CASSFLAGGNNEQFF
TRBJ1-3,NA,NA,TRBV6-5,TGTGCCAGCATCGCATCCTCGGGTGGAAACACCATATATTTT,CASIASSGGNTIYF
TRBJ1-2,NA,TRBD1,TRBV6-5,TGTGCTTCCGGGACAGGGGGCCGCTATGGCTACACCTTC,CASGTGGRYGYTF
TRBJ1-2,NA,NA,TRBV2,TGTGCCAGCAGTGATACAGGTGTTTATGGCTACACCTTC,CASSDTGVYGYTF
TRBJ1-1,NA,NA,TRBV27,TGTGCCAGCAGTTCACTATACCCGCGACAGGCAATGAACACTGAAGCTTTCTTT,CASSSLYPRQAMNTEAFF
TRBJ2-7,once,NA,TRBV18,TGTGCCAGCTCACCGGACGGGAACTACGAGCAGTACTTC,CASSPDGNYEQYF
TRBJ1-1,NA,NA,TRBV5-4,TGTGCCAGCAGCTTGGACAGGGCTAACACTGAAGCTTTCTTT,CASSLDRANTEAFF
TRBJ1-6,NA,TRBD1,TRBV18,TGTGCCAGCTCACCACAACAGACAGGGGCGGATAATTCACCCCTCCACTTT,CASSPQQTGADNSPLHF
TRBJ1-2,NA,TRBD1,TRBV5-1,TGCGCCAGCAGTCCCAGGGACAGATATGGCTACACCTTC,CASSPRDRYGYTF
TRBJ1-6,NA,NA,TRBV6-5,TGTGCCAGCAGCCTGGTCCAGTATAATTCACCCCTCCACTTT,CASSLVQYNSPLHF
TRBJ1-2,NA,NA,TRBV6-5,TGTGCCAGCAGCGTGACAGGAGCGGACTATGGCTACACCTTC,CASSVTGADYGYTF
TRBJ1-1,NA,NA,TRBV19,TGTGCCAGTAGCCCTAGGAGGCAGGGGAAAGAGGGCACTGAAGCTTTCTTT,CASSPRRQGKEGTEAFF
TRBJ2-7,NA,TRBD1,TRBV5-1,TGCGCCAGCAGTCCACAGGGGGCAGGTGGTAACGAGCAGTACTTC,CASSPQGAGGNEQYF
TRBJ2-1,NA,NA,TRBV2,TGTGCCAGCAACTTTAAGTCCCCTTACAATGAGCAGTTCTTC,CASNFKSPYNEQFF
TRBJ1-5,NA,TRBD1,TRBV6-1,TGTGCCAGCAGTATACAGGGGGGTGGTTATCAGCCCCAGCATTTT,CASSIQGGGYQPQHF
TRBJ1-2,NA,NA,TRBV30,TGTGCCTGGAGTGGGGCAGGGGATGGCTACACCTTC,CAWSGAGDGYTF
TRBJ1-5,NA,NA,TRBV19,TGTGCCAGTAGTCGTCGACATCCTAGCCCCAATAGCAATCAGCCCCAGCATTTT,CASSRRHPSPNSNQPQHF
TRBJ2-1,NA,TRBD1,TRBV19,TGTGCCAGTAGTTACCTGGACAGGGACTACAATGAGCAGTTCTTC,CASSYLDRDYNEQFF
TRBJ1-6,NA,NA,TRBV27,TGTGCCAGCAGTTTTGGGAGGGGGACGTATAATTCACCCCTCCACTTT,CASSFGRGTYNSPLHF
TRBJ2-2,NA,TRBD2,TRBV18,TGTGCCAGCTCACCACATGGACTAGCGGGAAGTATGAACACCGGGGAGCTGTTTTTT,CASSPHGLAGSMNTGELFF
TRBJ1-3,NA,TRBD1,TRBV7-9,TGTGCCAGCAGTTCTTTAAGGGGGACAGGGGCTGGAAACACCATATATTTT,CASSSLRGTGAGNTIYF
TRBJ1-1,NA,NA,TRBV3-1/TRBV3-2,TGTGCCAGCACCCAGGGAGAATTTACTGAAGCTTTCTTT,CASTQGEFTEAFF
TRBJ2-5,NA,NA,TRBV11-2,TGTGCCAGCAGCTGGGCGGGTACGGAGACCCAGTACTTC,CASSWAGTETQYF
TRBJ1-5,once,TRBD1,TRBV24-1,TGTGCCACCAGTGATCCGACAGGGGGTCAGCCCCAGCATTTT,CATSDPTGGQPQHF
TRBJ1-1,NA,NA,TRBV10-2,TGCGCCAGCAGTGTCTTCCGCGGTCCTGAAGCTTTCTTT,CASSVFRGPEAFF
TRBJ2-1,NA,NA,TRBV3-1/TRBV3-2,TGTGCCAGCAGCCAAGACAGGGACAATGAGCAGTTCTTC,CASSQDRDNEQFF
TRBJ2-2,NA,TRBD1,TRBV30,TGTGCCTGGAGTACCACCGGGACAGCCGTAACCGGGGAGCTGTTTTTT,CAWSTTGTAVTGELFF
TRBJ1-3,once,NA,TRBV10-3,TGTGCCATCAGTGAGCAGGGCCCTGGAAACACCATATATTTT,CAISEQGPGNTIYF
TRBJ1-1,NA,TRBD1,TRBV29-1,TGCAGCGTTGTTACAGGGGGAGGCACTGAAGCTTTCTTT,CSVVTGGGTEAFF
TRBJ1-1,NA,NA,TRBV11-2,TGTGCCAGCAGCCGAACCGGGACACTGAACACTGAAGCTTTCTTT,CASSRTGTLNTEAFF
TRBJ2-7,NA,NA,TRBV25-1,TGTGCCAGCAGTCAGGGGTCGGGCGAGCAGTACTTC,CASSQGSGEQYF
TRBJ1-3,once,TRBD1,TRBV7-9,TGTGCCAGCAGCCCATCTACAGGACAGGATGGAAACACCATATATTTT,CASSPSTGQDGNTIYF
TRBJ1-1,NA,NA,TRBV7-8,TGTGCCAGCCGCAGGGAATTGGACACTGAAGCTTTCTTT,CASRRELDTEAFF
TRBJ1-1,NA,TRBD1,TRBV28,TGTGCCAGCATTATTGACAGGGGGCGCTGGAAGCTCGATTACGACCGACTGGAGGAAGCTTTCTTT,CASIIDRGRWKLDYDRLEEAFF
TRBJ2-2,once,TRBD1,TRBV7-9,TGTGCCAGCAGCCTAATAACAGGGGGGCTTACCGGGGAGCTGTTTTTT,CASSLITGGLTGELFF
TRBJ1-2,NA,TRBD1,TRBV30,TGTGCCTGGAGTGTGGACAGGGGCTATGGCTACACCTTC,CAWSVDRGYGYTF
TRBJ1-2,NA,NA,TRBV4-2,TGTGCCAGCAGCCAAGATGCAGGTGGTGACTATGGCTACACCTTC,CASSQDAGGDYGYTF
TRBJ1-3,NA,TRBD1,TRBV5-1,TGCGCCAGCAGCTCAGGGGGAAACTCTGGAAACACCATATATTTT,CASSSGGNSGNTIYF
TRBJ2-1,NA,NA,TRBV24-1,TGTGCCACCAGTGATCAGAGGGATGAGCAGTTCTTC,CATSDQRDEQFF
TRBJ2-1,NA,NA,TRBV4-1,TGCGCCAGCAGCCTTCGACTGACTGGGAGCTCCTACAATGAGCAGTTCTTC,CASSLRLTGSSYNEQFF
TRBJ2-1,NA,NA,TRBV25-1,TGTGCCAGCAGTGGGGGAACCTTAAGGGGCAATGAGCAGTTCTTC,CASSGGTLRGNEQFF
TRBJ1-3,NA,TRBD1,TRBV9,TGTGCCAGCAGCGGATGGACAGGGATTGACACCATATATTTT,CASSGWTGIDTIYF
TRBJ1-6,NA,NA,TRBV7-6,TGTGCCAGCAGCTTAGCTGGCACAGGAACTAATTCACCCCTCCACTTT,CASSLAGTGTNSPLHF
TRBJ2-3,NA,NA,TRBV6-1,TGTGCCAGCAGTGAAGATAGGAAAGCGCTGGTAGCGGATACGCAGTATTTT,CASSEDRKALVADTQYF
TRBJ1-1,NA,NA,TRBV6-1,TGTGCCAGCAGTGAAGGCCCCCGGGAGAAGGAAGCTTTCTTT,CASSEGPREKEAFF